What follows describes a single T cell receptor beta chain. The record originates from a study of blood T cell repertoires in COVID-19. On the study more broadly: Collection of acute and convalescent COVID-19 samples took place in the United States, Italy and Spain.

Original data processing: Scientists estimated how many nucleated cells there were by amplifying reference gene primers. The method was immunoSEQ multiplex PCR; TCRdb's version includes in-frame clones alone and lacks a portion of them. V and J calls and clone size come straight from that table; D and trimming were deduced from the DNA. The sample has about 53,000 clones, 80% to 90% seen once. The clonotype was recovered from a man in his sixties with active COVID-19. The sample consisted of peripheral blood.

In nucleotides, the CDR3 is TGCGCCAGCAGCTTGTTTCTAGCCGAGACCCAGTACTTC. Its translation: CASSLFLAETQYF. This chain joins TRBV5-1 and TRBJ2-5; D perhaps matches TRBD2 (5 bases). This CDR3 has 13 amino acids. The V end lost 1 base, the J end lost 5 bases, and 9 bases lay between the germline ends. The germline V gene has CDR1 SGHRS and CDR2 YFSETQ.